Listed here is a single T cell receptor (beta chain). Authors' processing steps: Amplification with reference gene primers provided the estimates of nucleated cell counts. Assay used: immunoSEQ multiplex PCR; TCRdb lists only in-frame clones, some missing. V and J calls and clone size follow that table, whereas D and trimming were derived from the DNA. The repertoire has about 73,000 clones, approximately 83% of them found once; the top ten carry over 5%. The data are from a study of blood T cell repertoires in COVID-19. Whole-study context: Researchers got acute and convalescent COVID-19 samples from the United States, Italy and Spain. The cDNA or gDNA used as material had been derived from T cells, B-cell-depleted T cells, or PBMCs.

The CDR3 loop spans 17 amino acids. Germline CDR1 is SGHRS and CDR2 is YFSETQ. Trimming took off 0 bases at V and 3 bases at J, with 18 bases between the two ends. The chain couples TRBV5-1 to TRBJ1-1, with D possibly matching TRBD1 (5 bases). Specimen: peripheral blood. The source of this sequence is a woman between 55 and 75 years old with acute or convalescent COVID-19. The CDR3 sequence: CASSLGGGGGMDTEAFF. Written as DNA, the CDR3 is TGCGCCAGCAGCTTGGGCGGGGGAGGAGGTATGGACACTGAAGCTTTCTTT.